Below are 17 T cell receptor beta chains sequenced from a single sample in a study of T cell repertoires in cytomegalovirus infection. These TCRs' antigens remain unknown. TCRdb redid the calling of the reads with MiXCR, one entry per CDR3 protein. In the table there are approximately 910,000 distinct CDR3 sequences, around 30% of which are singletons. The sample here was cultured CD8+ T cells from PBMCs, taken from culture after CMV antigen stimulation. The receptor source for this set is a human donor in good health (CMV status not recorded). Some clones in this sample may be carry-over from other donors' samples.

This clonotype was counted a few times. This sequence joins TRBV7-9 and TRBJ2-7, with 9 bases lining up with TRBD1. CDR1 and CDR2 (germline): SEHNR, FQNEAQ (reference sequence). The CDR3 loop spans 14 amino acids. Losses at the gene ends were 6 bases for V and 5 bases for J; bases not matched to a gene: 8. DNA of the CDR3: TGTGCCAGCAGTCTCGACAGGGGGAACAACGAGCAGTACGTC. It translates to CASSLDRGNNEQYV.

For the CDR3, the DNA is TGCGCCAGCAGCTTGGAGACCGGGGCAGATACGCAGTATTTT. Protein: CASSLETGADTQYF. V and J are TRBV5-1 and TRBJ2-3, with D possibly being TRBD2 (5 bases). V gave up 0 bases and J gave up 4 bases, with 9 bases separating them. The CDR3 totals 14 residues. Germline lookup yields CDR1 SGHRS and CDR2 YFSETQ.

This clonotype was found a few times. The chain combines TRBV15 with TRBJ2-5, with 7 bases aligning to TRBD2. Germline-derived CDR1 and CDR2 are LNHNV and YYDKDF (reference sequence). The CDR3 has 14 residues. V lost 6 bases, J lost 5 bases, and 9 bases stayed unmatched. CDR3 protein: CATREIGGLETQYF. CDR3 nucleotide sequence: TGTGCCACCAGAGAAATCGGGGGGTTGGAGACCCAGTACTTC.

This clonotype appeared many times. This chain joins TRBV5-5 and TRBJ1-1, with D unresolved. The length of the CDR3 is 14 residues. Trimming took 5 bases from V and 1 from J, leaving 12 bases between them. Germline values: CDR1 SGHKS, CDR2 YYEKEE (reference sequence). The CDR3 nucleotides read TGTGCCAGCAGAGCTCCAGGCGCGAACACTGAAGCTTTCTTT. It encodes CASRAPGANTEAFF.

This clonotype has just a few counts. The chain links TRBV19 to TRBJ1-1; 11 nucleotides agree with TRBD1. CDR1 is LNHDA and CDR2 is SQIVND in the germline V gene (reference sequence). The CDR3 length is 14 residues. Germline trimming cut 4 bases from V and 4 bases from J; bases unmatched to any gene: 2. CDR3 nucleotide sequence: TGTGCCAGTAGTACCGGGACAGGGGGCACTGAAGCTTTCTTT. The encoded protein is CASSTGTGGTEAFF.

This clonotype has a handful of counts. V and J are TRBV12-3 or TRBV12-4 and TRBJ1-1; D perhaps matches TRBD1 (5 bases). CDR3 size: 15 residues. V shed 1 base and J shed 3 bases, with 12 bases lying between them. CDR3 coding DNA: TGTGCCAGCAGTTTAGAAGGCCAGGGACACACTGAAGCTTTCTTT. The encoded protein is CASSLEGQGHTEAFF.

The rearrangement links TRBV7-9 to TRBJ2-7, with D possibly being TRBD1 or TRBD2 (7 bases each). The CDR3 totals 14 residues. V was pared by 5 bases and J by 3 bases, with 14 bases between. CDR1 SEHNR and CDR2 FQNEAQ come from the germline V gene (reference sequence). CDR3 region: CASSLTGRDYEQYF. CDR3 DNA: TGTGCCAGCAGCCTGACAGGGAGGGACTACGAGCAGTACTTC. Filled out from reference TRBV7-9 and TRBJ2-7, the complete variable domain reads DTGVSQNPRHKITKRGQNVTFRCDPISEHNRLYWYRQTLGQGPEFLTYFQNEAQLEKSRLLSDRFSAERPKGSFSTLEIQRTEQGDSAMYLCASSLTGRDYEQYFGPGTRLTVT.

The table lists this clonotype with a few counts. The chain links TRBV7-2 to TRBJ1-6; 7 bases match TRBD1. Germline CDR1 SGHTA, CDR2 FQGNSA. V shed 5 bases, J shed 8 bases, and the junction held 12 bases outside the gene matches. This CDR3 contains 16 residues. The CDR3 protein is CASSPITTGWYSPLHF. DNA for the CDR3: TGTGCCAGCAGCCCTATTACGACAGGGTGGTATTCACCCCTCCACTTT.

The table lists this clonotype with many counts. The chain has TRBV25-1 and TRBJ2-6; D is uncertain. The V gene lost 6 bases and the J gene lost 2 bases, with 17 bases spanning the gap. Germline V lookup: CDR1 MGHDK, CDR2 SYGVNS. The length of the CDR3 is 17 residues. This CDR3 reads CASSRQRAAAGANVLTF. The DNA for the CDR3 is TGTGCCAGCAGCCGACAACGGGCGGCGGCTGGGGCCAACGTCCTGACTTTC.

V and J are TRBV5-6 and TRBJ2-7; D is unclear. The germline V gene has CDR1 SGHDT and CDR2 YYEEEE. Deletions cut 0 bases from V and 4 bases from J, with 17 bases between. The CDR3 loop spans 16 amino acids. The CDR3, as DNA: TGTGCCAGCAGCTTGGTTACTACCAAAAACGTTTACGAGCAGTACTTC. Amino acid sequence: CASSLVTTKNVYEQYF. The full variable domain, completed using reference TRBV5-6 and TRBJ2-7, is DAGVTQSPTHLIKTRGQQVTLRCSPKSGHDTVSWYQQALGQGPQFIFQYYEEEERQRGNFPDRFSGHQFPNYSSELNVNALLLGDSALYLCASSLVTTKNVYEQYFGPGTRLTVT.

The chain recombines TRBV24-1 with TRBJ1-2, with TRBD1 matching over 10 bases. The CDR3 totals 15 residues. CDR1 KGHDR and CDR2 SFDVKD come from the germline V gene. The trim removed 4 bases at V and 4 bases at J, leaving 5 bases unmatched. The DNA for the CDR3 is TGTGCCACCAGTGAGCGACAGGGGGCTGGCTATGGCTACACCTTC. It encodes CATSERQGAGYGYTF.

V is TRBV6-2 or TRBV6-3 and J is TRBJ2-3, with unresolved D. This CDR3 is built from 14 residues. Germline lookup yields CDR1 MNHEY and CDR2 SVGEGT. Deletions cut 2 bases from V and 3 bases from J, with 9 bases between. The CDR3 sequence is CASSYASRTDTQYF. The CDR3 DNA sequence: TGTGCCAGCAGTTACGCATCCAGAACAGATACGCAGTATTTT.

This clonotype was observed a handful of times. The chain joins TRBV5-6 to TRBJ2-2; TRBD2 matches at 9 bases. Germline V gene lookup returns CDR1 SGHDT and CDR2 YYEEEE. V was pared by 6 bases and J by 6 bases, with 6 bases of the junction left unmatched. The CDR3 totals 14 residues. This chain's CDR3 is CASIAGGPPGELFF. CDR3 DNA sequence: TGTGCCAGCATCGCGGGGGGGCCCCCCGGGGAGCTGTTTTTT.

The chain links TRBV15 to TRBJ1-4, with 7 positions matching TRBD1. J lost 0 bases, V lost 5 bases, and 9 bases had no gene match. There are 17 residues in the CDR3. Germline V gives CDR1 LNHNV, CDR2 YYDKDF (reference sequence). The CDR3 region has the DNA TGTGCCACCAGCGCAGGACAGGACTTCACAACTAATGAAAAACTGTTTTTT. It specifies CATSAGQDFTTNEKLFF.

V and J are TRBV7-2 and TRBJ2-1; 10 bases align to TRBD1. In germline, CDR1 is SGHTA, CDR2 FQGNSA. Trimming took 3 bases from V and 4 from J; bases not matched to a gene: 3. This CDR3 region has 15 residues. The CDR3 DNA reads TGTGCCAGCAGCTTGGACAGGGGGTGGTACAATGAGCAGTTCTTC. Residues: CASSLDRGWYNEQFF.

The chain joins TRBV15 to TRBJ2-7, with D possibly TRBD1 on 6 matching bases. Deletions cut 4 bases from V and 3 bases from J, with 16 bases between. Germline CDR1 is LNHNV and CDR2 is YYDKDF (reference sequence). This CDR3 is 15 amino acids long. The CDR3 here is CATSISGTSNYEQYF. For the CDR3, the DNA is TGTGCCACCAGCATATCCGGGACATCAAACTACGAGCAGTACTTC.

This clonotype was picked up a small number of times. The chain's CDR3 is CASSLSGGLAGGEQYF. The CDR3 DNA reads as TGTGCCAGCAGTTTATCGGGGGGACTAGCGGGGGGCGAGCAGTACTTC. The rearrangement uses TRBV27 and TRBJ2-7, with 15 nucleotides matching TRBD2. This CDR3 comprises 16 residues. Germline values: CDR1 MNHEY, CDR2 SMNVEV (reference sequence). The V gene end was trimmed by 0 bases and the J gene end by 6 bases; junction bases not matched to a gene: 3.